These 14 T cell receptor beta chains were sequenced from one sample in a study of T cells in Graves' hyperthyroidism and ophthalmopathy. The TCR beta CDR3 regions underwent amplification using RNA transcripts as the source. A first-round RT-PCR of the TCR CDR3 used the HTBI primer set. One entry per CDR3 protein, called by TCRdb with MiXCR from the multiplex PCR reads. The sample contains about 600,000 distinct CDR3 sequences, approximately 15% of which appear only once. The specimen sequenced was blood. These receptor sequences come from a woman between 45 and 65 years old with Graves' ophthalmopathy.

This clonotype has ten or more counts. V gene TRBV6-1 combines with J gene TRBJ1-1; D gene unclear. V was clipped by 6 bases and J by 3 bases, with 14 bases between them. The germline CDR1 and CDR2 sequences are MNHNS and SASEGT. This CDR3 has 14 amino acids. This chain's CDR3 is CASRVLRSHTEAFF. The CDR3 nucleotides are TGTGCCAGCAGGGTCCTGAGATCGCACACTGAAGCTTTCTTT.

This clonotype has ten or more counts. The genes are TRBV30 and TRBJ1-1; D remains unclear. V lost 3 bases to trimming and J lost 6 bases, with 8 bases between them. The V gene's germline CDR1 is GTSNPN and CDR2 SVGIG (reference sequence). The CDR3 contains 11 residues. The CDR3 sequence is CAWRFVSEAFF. CDR3 DNA: TGTGCCTGGAGATTTGTCTCTGAAGCTTTCTTT.

The sample holds many counts of this clonotype. CDR3 nucleotides: TGTGCCAGCAGCCGCGGACCCCCAGGGAGCACAGATACGCAGTATTTT. Its protein product is CASSRGPPGSTDTQYF. The chain joins TRBV6-2 or TRBV6-3 to TRBJ2-3; D possibly corresponds to TRBD1 (5 bases). The ends were cut back, 6 bases at V and 0 bases at J, with 16 bases in the middle. CDR1 MNHEY and CDR2 SVGEGT come from the germline V gene. This CDR3 is 16 amino acids long.

DNA of the CDR3: TGTGCCAGTAGTACTGGGGCAGGGGGCCCCTTGGAGCAGTACTTC. This encodes CASSTGAGGPLEQYF. The chain is built from TRBV19 and TRBJ2-7, with 8 bases lining up with TRBD1. From germline, CDR1 is LNHDA and CDR2 SQIVND (reference sequence). This CDR3 region has 15 residues. The V and J ends lost 4 bases and 7 bases, in that order; junction bases with no gene match: 12.

The table lists this clonotype with many counts. The rearrangement joins TRBV18 to TRBJ2-7; the D gene is possibly TRBD2 (6 bases). There are 14 residues in the CDR3. CDR1 and CDR2 (germline): KGHSH, LQKENI. V was pared by 3 bases and J by 6 bases, with 15 bases between. CDR3 protein: CASSPPTSLVEQYF. CDR3 sequence (DNA): TGTGCCAGCTCACCTCCGACTAGTTTGGTCGAGCAGTACTTC. Combining the CDR3 with reference TRBV18 and TRBJ2-7 gives the whole variable domain NAGVMQNPRHLVRRRGQEARLRCSPMKGHSHVYWYRQLPEEGLKFMVYLQKENIIDESGMPKERFSAEFPKEGPSILRIQQVVRGDSAAYFCASSPPTSLVEQYFGPGTRLTVT.

This clonotype was seen many times. The V and J genes are TRBV28 and TRBJ1-5, with D possibly being TRBD1 (6 bases). There are 17 residues in the CDR3. The ends were cut back, 5 bases at V and 1 base at J, with 18 bases in the middle. Germline V gene lookup returns CDR1 MDHEN and CDR2 SYDVKM. CDR3 nucleotide sequence: TGTGCCAGCAGTGCCCACCTCGGACAGCCCAGCAATCAGCCCCAGCATTTT. Translation gives CASSAHLGQPSNQPQHF.

The V gene is TRBV12-3 or TRBV12-4, the J gene TRBJ2-1; D is possibly TRBD2 (6 bases). The CDR3 contains 16 residues. Trimming took off 6 bases at V and 7 bases at J, with 22 bases between the two ends. The CDR3 loop is CASRGSRTTGRNEQFF. The CDR3 DNA reads TGTGCCAGCAGGGGGAGTAGGACTACGGGCCGAAATGAGCAGTTCTTC.

The V call is TRBV27, the J call TRBJ2-7; 8 bases agree with TRBD1. CDR3 length: 16 amino acids. CDR1 and CDR2 from the germline V gene are MNHEY and SMNVEV (reference sequence). V lost 3 bases, J lost 4 bases, and 11 bases stayed unmatched. The CDR3: CASSFDRGVIPYEQYF. The CDR3 DNA sequence: TGTGCCAGCAGTTTCGACAGGGGTGTGATCCCGTACGAGCAGTACTTC.

CDR3 sequence (DNA): TGTGCCAGTAGTATCGGGATTCAGCAAGAGACCCAGTACTTC. Translation gives CASSIGIQQETQYF. V and J are TRBV19 and TRBJ2-5; D is possibly TRBD2 (5 bases). The V and J ends lost 3 bases and 2 bases respectively, with 10 bases between them. Germline values: CDR1 LNHDA, CDR2 SQIVND (reference sequence). This CDR3 has 14 residues.

This clonotype has only a few counts. J is TRBJ2-2 and V is TRBV24-1; TRBD2 agrees at 7 bases. Losses at the gene ends were 1 base for V and 1 base for J; bases not matched to a gene: 2. The CDR3 totals 16 residues. Germline V gene lookup returns CDR1 KGHDR and CDR2 SFDVKD. CDR3 nucleotide sequence: TGTGCCACCAGTGATTTTCCTAGCGGGAACACCGGGGAGCTGTTTTTT. This encodes CATSDFPSGNTGELFF.

This chain uses TRBV19 with TRBJ2-3; D is possibly TRBD1 or TRBD2 (5 bases each). The germline V gene encodes CDR1 LNHDA and CDR2 SQIVND (reference sequence). The CDR3 covers 14 residues. V lost 4 bases, J lost 6 bases, and 14 bases lay in between. The CDR3 coding sequence is TGTGCCAGTAGTAGCACCGGGGCCGCGGATACGCAGTATTTT. Encoded protein: CASSSTGAADTQYF.

The J gene is TRBJ2-5, the V gene TRBV7-2; D ambiguous. CDR3 length: 13 residues. CDR1 and CDR2 from the germline V gene are SGHTA and FQGNSA. The V gene lost 8 bases and the J gene lost 4 bases, with 14 bases spanning the gap. CDR3 sequence (DNA): TGTGCCAGCGCAGAGTTGATCCTAGAGACCCAGTACTTC. Its protein product is CASAELILETQYF.

Many counts were recorded for this clonotype. The genes are TRBV3-1 and TRBJ2-1; D call uncertain. Trimming cost V 4 bases and J 9 bases, with 10 bases left between them. CDR1 is LGHDT and CDR2 is YNNKEL in the germline V gene (reference sequence). The CDR3 consists of 12 residues. CDR3 nucleotide sequence: TGTGCCAGCAGCCCGACGTTGGGTGAGCAGTTCTTC. Its protein product is CASSPTLGEQFF.

This clonotype was recorded many times. The chain has TRBV15 and TRBJ2-1; 11 nucleotides line up with TRBD2. The ends lost 1 base at V and 13 bases at J; junction bases unmatched: 3. Germline assignment: CDR1 LNHNV and CDR2 YYDKDF (reference sequence). This CDR3 has 13 amino acids. CDR3 loop: CATSRAGTSGQFF. The CDR3 DNA reads TGTGCCACCAGCAGAGCTGGGACTAGCGGCCAGTTCTTC. Using reference TRBV15 and TRBJ2-1 for the parts outside the CDR3, the full variable domain is DAMVIQNPRYQVTQFGKPVTLSCSQTLNHNVMYWYQQKSSQAPKLLFHYYDKDFNNEADTPDNFQSRRPNTSFCFLDIRSPGLGDTAMYLCATSRAGTSGQFFGPGTRLTVL.